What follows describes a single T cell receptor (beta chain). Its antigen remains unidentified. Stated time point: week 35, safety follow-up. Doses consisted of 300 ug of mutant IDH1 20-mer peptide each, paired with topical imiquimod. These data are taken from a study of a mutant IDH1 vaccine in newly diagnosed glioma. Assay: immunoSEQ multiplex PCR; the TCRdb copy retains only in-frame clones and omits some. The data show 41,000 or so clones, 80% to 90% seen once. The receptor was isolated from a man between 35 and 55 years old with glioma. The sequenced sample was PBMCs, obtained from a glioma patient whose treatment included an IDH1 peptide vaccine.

The chain's CDR3 is CASSTGTSELNEQFF. CDR3 DNA: TGTGCCAGCAGCACCGGGACTAGCGAACTCAATGAGCAGTTCTTC. The rearrangement links TRBV7-2 to TRBJ2-1, with TRBD2 matching 10 bases. Trimming at V came to 5 bases and at J to 6 bases, leaving 7 bases not matched to a gene. Germline values: CDR1 SGHTA, CDR2 FQGNSA. CDR3 size: 15 residues.